In its sample, the clone carrying this T cell receptor (beta chain) was seen many times. The sample belongs to a study of T cells in Graves' hyperthyroidism and ophthalmopathy. The CDR3 extends over 15 amino acids. Germline CDR1 is SGHTA and CDR2 is FQGNSA. V lost 0 bases and J lost 0, with 8 bases in between. Amplified TCR beta CDR3 regions derived from RNA transcripts. The study used the HTBI primer set for a first-round RT-PCR of the TCR CDR3. TCRdb analysed the multiplex PCR reads with MiXCR anew, one entry per CDR3 protein. The data show about 290,000 distinct CDR3 sequences, roughly 19% seen once.

The sample was blood. V usage is TRBV7-2 and J usage is TRBJ1-1; unclear D gene. The source is a man aged 45-65 years with Graves' ophthalmopathy. Here the CDR3 reads CASSLASTLNTEAFF. In DNA form, the CDR3 reads TGTGCCAGCAGCTTAGCCAGTACATTGAACACTGAAGCTTTCTTT.